The rows below give T cell receptor beta chains drawn from one sample of a study of T cell changes during pregnancy in multiple sclerosis. Here immunoSEQ multiplex PCR was the method, and the copy in TCRdb shows in-frame clones only, minus some. The sample comprises roughly 50,000 clones, approximately 92% of which are singletons, and less than 0.25% rests with the top ten. The input for sequencing was CD4+ T cells from peripheral blood mononuclear cells, taken in the third trimester of pregnancy. These receptors all come from a female donor with multiple sclerosis, enrolled in a pregnancy study. Both conserved end residues are part of each CDR3. The order of the fields is clone size, D gene, V gene, J gene, CDR3 protein, CDR3 DNA. D genes are given only for firm matches. The size of a clone is reported for some rows only, either as once, few or many, or as a class for expanded clones.

NA	TRBD2	TRBV2	TRBJ2-5	CASGLAESEETQYF	TGTGCCAGTGGACTAGCGGAGAGCGAAGAGACCCAGTACTTC
NA	NA	TRBV6-1	TRBJ2-1	CASSLQGPYNEQFF	TGTGCCAGCAGTCTACAGGGACCCTACAATGAGCAGTTCTTC
NA	TRBD2	TRBV11-2	TRBJ2-1	CASSAGSGRYNEQFF	TGTGCCAGCAGCGCCGGGAGCGGGAGATACAATGAGCAGTTCTTC
NA	NA	TRBV19	TRBJ1-5	CASSGARTQPQHF	TGTGCCAGTAGTGGGGCTCGTACTCAGCCCCAGCATTTT
NA	TRBD1	TRBV5-5	TRBJ2-1	CASSPTGQGSSYNEQFF	TGTGCCAGCAGCCCCACGGGACAGGGGAGCTCCTACAATGAGCAGTTCTTC
NA	TRBD2	TRBV5-5	TRBJ2-7	CASTGGGSYEQYF	TGTGCCAGCACCGGGGGAGGGTCCTACGAGCAGTACTTC
NA	NA	TRBV28	TRBJ1-2	CASSYSGGPVPYGYTF	TGTGCCAGCAGTTATTCCGGGGGGCCGGTTCCCTATGGCTACACCTTC
NA	TRBD1	TRBV5-1	TRBJ2-7	CASSPEGTGVYEQYF	TGCGCCAGCAGCCCGGAGGGGACAGGGGTTTACGAGCAGTACTTC
once	NA	TRBV7-9	TRBJ1-2	CASSPRQGNYGYTF	TGTGCCAGCAGCCCCCGGCAGGGTAACTATGGCTACACCTTC
once	NA	TRBV7-3	TRBJ2-2	CASSHPGTGELFF	TGTGCCAGCAGCCATCCAGGCACCGGGGAGCTGTTTTTT
NA	TRBD1	TRBV13	TRBJ2-2	CASSLDRDTGELFF	TGTGCCAGCAGCTTGGACAGGGACACCGGGGAGCTGTTTTTT
NA	NA	TRBV27	TRBJ2-1	CASSFQGPRLNEQFF	TGTGCCAGCAGTTTCCAGGGTCCCCGACTCAATGAGCAGTTCTTC
NA	TRBD2	TRBV4-1	TRBJ2-1	CASSQASSGRANEQFF	TGCGCCAGCAGCCAAGCTTCTAGCGGGAGGGCCAATGAGCAGTTCTTC
NA	TRBD1	TRBV5-4	TRBJ2-5	CASSLLGQGAGETQYF	TGTGCCAGCAGCTTGCTAGGACAGGGGGCTGGGGAGACCCAGTACTTC
NA	NA	TRBV6-1	TRBJ1-1	CASSENPLPTGTKAFF	TGTGCCAGCAGTGAAAACCCTCTTCCGACAGGTACTAAAGCTTTCTTT
NA	TRBD1	TRBV2	TRBJ1-5	CASSPDRGNQPQHF	TGTGCCAGCAGTCCGGACAGGGGCAATCAGCCCCAGCATTTT
NA	TRBD1	TRBV7-2	TRBJ1-5	CASSHRGGNQPQHF	TGTGCCAGCAGCCACAGGGGCGGCAATCAGCCCCAGCATTTT
NA	NA	TRBV6-5	TRBJ2-4	CASSTPGHQYF	TGTGCCAGCAGTACCCCGGGACATCAGTACTTC
NA	NA	TRBV27	TRBJ1-1	CGKLRATAEAFF	TGTGGCAAGCTGCGGGCTACCGCTGAAGCTTTCTTT
NA	TRBD2	TRBV7-9	TRBJ2-1	CASSPRTSGRVGEQFF	TGTGCCAGCAGCCCCCGGACTAGCGGGAGAGTTGGTGAGCAGTTCTTC
NA	NA	TRBV30	TRBJ2-5	CAWSVTGETQYF	TGTGCCTGGAGTGTAACGGGGGAGACCCAGTACTTC
NA	TRBD2	TRBV28	TRBJ2-3	CASSSVAGVSTDTQYF	TGTGCCAGCAGTTCAGTAGCGGGAGTTAGCACAGATACGCAGTATTTT
NA	TRBD2	TRBV7-8	TRBJ2-1	CASSPIRLAGGPSFNEQFF	TGTGCCAGCAGCCCAATCCGGCTAGCGGGGGGGCCGAGCTTCAATGAGCAGTTCTTC
NA	NA	TRBV6-1	TRBJ2-3	CASSEAARAQYF	TGTGCCAGCAGTGAAGCAGCGAGGGCGCAGTATTTT
NA	NA	TRBV19	TRBJ2-3	CASSIGRGLTDTQYF	TGTGCCAGTAGTATCGGTCGAGGACTCACAGATACGCAGTATTTT
NA	NA	TRBV5-5	TRBJ1-1	CASSFKMNTEAFF	TGTGCCAGCAGCTTCAAAATGAACACTGAAGCTTTCTTT
NA	NA	TRBV28	TRBJ1-5	CASSLFGLNQPQHF	TGTGCCAGCAGTTTATTCGGGTTAAATCAGCCCCAGCATTTT
NA	NA	TRBV14	TRBJ2-1	CASSQNGGPYNEQFF	TGTGCCAGCAGCCAAAACGGGGGACCCTACAATGAGCAGTTCTTC
NA	NA	TRBV5-6	TRBJ2-3	CASSLYGGGTDTQYF	TGTGCCAGCAGCTTATACGGAGGGGGCACAGATACGCAGTATTTT
NA	TRBD2	TRBV27	TRBJ2-5	CASRPGLALETQYF	TGTGCCAGCAGGCCCGGACTAGCCTTGGAGACCCAGTACTTC
NA	TRBD2	TRBV4-2	TRBJ2-7	CASSQEISTLAVQYF	TGTGCCAGCAGCCAAGAAATAAGTACGCTAGCGGTGCAGTACTTC
NA	NA	TRBV5-1	TRBJ1-1	CASSPTPGQRNTEAFF	TGCGCCAGCAGCCCAACCCCTGGACAGAGGAACACTGAAGCTTTCTTT
NA	NA	TRBV7-2	TRBJ2-5	CASSYLLSLSGGGTQYF	TGTGCCAGCAGCTACCTCCTGTCCTTGTCAGGGGGAGGGACCCAGTACTTC
once	TRBD2	TRBV28	TRBJ2-1	CASSFGPPPVGSGRAYNEQFF	TGTGCCAGCAGTTTTGGCCCCCCGCCGGTTGGAAGCGGGAGGGCCTACAATGAGCAGTTCTTC
NA	NA	TRBV9	TRBJ2-3	CASSVLGTTDTQYF	TGTGCCAGCAGCGTTCTAGGCACTACAGATACGCAGTATTTT
NA	NA	TRBV18	TRBJ2-5	CASSPTQTEETQYF	TGTGCCAGCTCCCCAACCCAAACGGAGGAGACCCAGTACTTC
NA	TRBD1	TRBV28	TRBJ1-2	CASSGDRRPGGYTF	TGTGCCAGCAGTGGGGACAGGCGACCGGGTGGCTACACCTTC
NA	TRBD2	TRBV5-1	TRBJ2-2	CASSLDASGGAHTGELFF	TGCGCCAGCAGCTTGGACGCTAGCGGGGGGGCTCATACCGGGGAGCTGTTTTTT
NA	NA	TRBV5-1	TRBJ2-6	CASSLGYSGANVLTF	TGCGCCAGCAGCTTGGGTTACTCTGGGGCCAACGTCCTGACTTTC
NA	NA	TRBV5-4	TRBJ2-7	CASSLKTGDEQYF	TGTGCCAGCAGCTTGAAGACAGGAGACGAGCAGTACTTC
once	NA	TRBV5-1	TRBJ2-2	CASSFDWNTGELFF	TGCGCCAGCAGCTTCGACTGGAACACCGGGGAGCTGTTTTTT
NA	TRBD1	TRBV5-4	TRBJ1-2	CASRTGQAELGDGYTF	TGTGCCAGCAGAACGGGACAGGCGGAGTTGGGAGATGGCTACACCTTC
NA	NA	TRBV23-1	TRBJ2-1	CASSQSIPDIYNEQFF	TGCGCCAGCAGTCAATCCATTCCTGACATCTACAATGAGCAGTTCTTC
NA	TRBD1	TRBV18	TRBJ1-2	CASSPGTGGIDGYTF	TGTGCCAGCTCACCTGGGACAGGGGGTATCGATGGCTACACCTTC
once	NA	TRBV12-2	TRBJ2-6	CASRPNVLTF	TGTGCAAGTCGTCCTAACGTCCTGACTTTC
NA	TRBD2	TRBV7-6	TRBJ2-2	CASSRGLAGYTGELFF	TGTGCCAGCAGCCGAGGGCTAGCGGGGTACACCGGGGAGCTGTTTTTT
NA	TRBD2	TRBV5-6	TRBJ2-1	CASSSGLAGGREQFF	TGTGCCAGCAGCTCTGGACTAGCGGGAGGGCGAGAGCAGTTCTTC
NA	TRBD1	TRBV9	TRBJ2-6	CASSPQGAPSGANVLTF	TGTGCCAGCAGCCCCCAGGGGGCCCCCAGTGGGGCCAACGTCCTGACTTTC
NA	NA	TRBV6-5	TRBJ1-1	CASSPSLRDNTEAFF	TGTGCCAGCAGTCCCTCCCTCCGGGATAACACTGAAGCTTTCTTT
NA	NA	TRBV10-3	TRBJ1-3	CAISESIDSGNTIYF	TGTGCCATCAGTGAGTCGATAGACTCTGGAAACACCATATATTTT
NA	NA	TRBV19	TRBJ2-2	CASSIVSGNTGELFF	TGTGCCAGTAGTATAGTTAGCGGAAACACCGGGGAGCTGTTTTTT
NA	TRBD1	TRBV19	TRBJ1-3	CASRGTGRAGPSGNTIYF	TGTGCCAGTAGAGGGACAGGGAGAGCCGGTCCCTCTGGAAACACCATATATTTT
NA	TRBD2	TRBV5-4	TRBJ2-1	CASSLWGGKHNEQFF	TGTGCCAGCAGCTTATGGGGGGGAAAGCACAATGAGCAGTTCTTC
NA	NA	TRBV7-9	TRBJ2-1	CASSSRDYNEQFF	TGTGCCAGCAGCTCCAGGGACTACAATGAGCAGTTCTTC
NA	TRBD1	TRBV19	TRBJ2-7	CASSINGQGAYEQYF	TGTGCCAGTAGTATAAATGGACAGGGAGCCTACGAGCAGTACTTC
once	NA	TRBV5-4	TRBJ2-2	CASSLGRGTGELFF	TGTGCCAGCAGCTTAGGAAGGGGAACCGGGGAGCTGTTTTTT
NA	TRBD1	TRBV19	TRBJ1-5	CASQGRDRELRVNQPQHF	TGTGCCAGTCAGGGCCGGGACAGGGAACTTAGGGTAAATCAGCCCCAGCATTTT
NA	TRBD1	TRBV27	TRBJ2-7	CASRRTGRTYEQYF	TGTGCCAGCAGAAGGACAGGGAGGACCTACGAGCAGTACTTC